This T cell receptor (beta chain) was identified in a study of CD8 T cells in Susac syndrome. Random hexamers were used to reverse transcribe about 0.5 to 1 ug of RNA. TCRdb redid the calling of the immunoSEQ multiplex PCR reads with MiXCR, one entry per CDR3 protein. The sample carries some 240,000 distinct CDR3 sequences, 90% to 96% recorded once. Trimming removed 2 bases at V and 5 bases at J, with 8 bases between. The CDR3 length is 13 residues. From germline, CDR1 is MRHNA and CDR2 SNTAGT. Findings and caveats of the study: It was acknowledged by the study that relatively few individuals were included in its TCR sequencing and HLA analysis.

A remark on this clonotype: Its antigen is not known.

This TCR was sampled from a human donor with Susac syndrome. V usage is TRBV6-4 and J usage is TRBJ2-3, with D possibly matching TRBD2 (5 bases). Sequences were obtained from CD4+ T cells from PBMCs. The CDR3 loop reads CASSDREGDTQYF. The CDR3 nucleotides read TGTGCCAGCAGTGACAGAGAGGGAGATACGCAGTATTTT.